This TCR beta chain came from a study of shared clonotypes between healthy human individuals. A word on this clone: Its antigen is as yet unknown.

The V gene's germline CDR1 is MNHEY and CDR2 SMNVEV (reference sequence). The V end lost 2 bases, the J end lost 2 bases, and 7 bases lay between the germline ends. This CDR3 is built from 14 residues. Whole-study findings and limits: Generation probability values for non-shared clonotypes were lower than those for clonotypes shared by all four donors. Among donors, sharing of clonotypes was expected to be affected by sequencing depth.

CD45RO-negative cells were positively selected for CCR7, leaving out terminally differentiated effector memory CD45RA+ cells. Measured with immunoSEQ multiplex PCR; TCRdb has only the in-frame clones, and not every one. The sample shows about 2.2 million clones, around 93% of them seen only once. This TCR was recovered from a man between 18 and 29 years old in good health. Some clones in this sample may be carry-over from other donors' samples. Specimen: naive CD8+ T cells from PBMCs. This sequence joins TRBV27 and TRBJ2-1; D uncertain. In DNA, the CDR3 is TGTGCCAGCAGTTTAGCGATCCCCTACAATGAGCAGTTCTTC. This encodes CASSLAIPYNEQFF.